The clone carrying this T cell receptor (beta chain) was observed a handful of times. Its antigen is currently unknown. RNA transcripts were the template for amplifying TCR beta CDR3 regions. HTBI primers drove first-round RT-PCR of the TCR CDR3. TCRdb reprocessed the multiplex PCR reads with MiXCR, giving one entry per CDR3 protein. Of roughly 400,000 distinct CDR3 sequences in the sample, around a sixth were seen once. This sample is drawn from a study of T cells in Graves' hyperthyroidism and ophthalmopathy. Broader study findings: From stable hyperthyroidism, ophthalmopathy was set apart by a 13 V-J model.

The blood sample was taken at first hyperthyroidism diagnosis, before any ophthalmopathy symptoms. The CDR3 covers 17 residues. Germline V gives CDR1 SGHVS, CDR2 FQNEAQ. Trimming took off 1 base at V and 5 bases at J, with 18 bases between the two ends. This receptor was taken from a woman aged 18-35 years with Graves' hyperthyroidism that later progressed to Graves' ophthalmopathy. The V and J genes are TRBV7-8 and TRBJ2-1; a possible D gene is TRBD2 (5 bases). The sequenced sample consisted of blood. CDR3 protein: CASSLGRKERFDNEQFF. The CDR3 bases are TGTGCCAGCAGCTTAGGGAGGAAGGAGCGCTTCGACAATGAGCAGTTCTTC.